This passage covers 22 T cell receptor beta chains from one sample sequenced in a study of T cell repertoires in cytomegalovirus infection. Each CDR3 protein gets one entry after TCRdb re-called the reads with MiXCR. The sample includes 600,000 to 800,000 distinct CDR3 sequences, 24% of them seen just once. Sequences were obtained from CD8+ T cells from PBMCs. The receptors were sampled from a human donor in good health (CMV status not recorded). Some clones in this sample may be carry-over from other donors' samples.

Remarks on this clonotype: This may stem from a read error, because a much larger clone lies one nucleotide away. This chain uses TRBV12-3 or TRBV12-4 with TRBJ1-1; the match to TRBD1 covers 11 bases. The CDR3 spans 15 residues. CDR3 nucleotides: TGTGCCAGCAGACGGACAGGGGGCGGGGGTACTGAAGCTTTATTT. Translating it yields CASRRTGGGGTEALF.

The chain recombines TRBV6-5 with TRBJ1-1, with D hard to call. Germline V gene data show CDR1 as MNHEY and CDR2 as SVGAGI. Trimming left V 8 bases short and J 2 bases short, with 9 bases between. This CDR3 is built from 12 residues. The CDR3 is CASWLGNTEAFF. DNA for the CDR3: TGTGCCAGCTGGTTAGGAAACACTGAAGCTTTCTTT.

This clonotype was observed many times. The CDR3 here is CASSYQKGYTGELFF. CDR3 sequence (DNA): TGTGCCAGCAGTTACCAGAAGGGTTACACCGGGGAGCTGTTTTTT. The chain recombines TRBV6-6 with TRBJ2-2; the D is unclear. V was pared by 2 bases and J by 3 bases, with 10 bases between. The CDR3 covers 15 residues. Germline V gene sequence: CDR1 MNHNY, CDR2 SVGAGI (reference sequence).

The sample holds many counts of this clonotype. The chain employs TRBV7-6 and TRBJ2-3, with TRBD1 as a possible D gene (5 bases). CDR3 length: 14 amino acids. The germline gives CDR1 SGHVS, CDR2 FNYEAQ. Deletions cut 8 bases from V and 4 bases from J, with 16 bases between. The CDR3 loop reads CASGSLPGSDTQYF. As DNA, the CDR3 is TGTGCCAGCGGGTCTCTCCCAGGGTCAGATACGCAGTATTTT.

The chain carries TRBV20-1 and TRBJ1-1; 7 bases fit TRBD1. Per germline, CDR1 DFQATT and CDR2 SNEGSKA (reference sequence). This CDR3 is built from 12 residues. The J segment lost 3 bases and the V segment lost 6 bases, leaving 4 bases of the junction unmatched. CDR3 DNA: TGCAGTGCGCCAGGGGGGGACACTGAAGCTTTCTTT. Encoded protein: CSAPGGDTEAFF.

The count of this clonotype is one. The J gene is TRBJ2-3, the V gene TRBV9; D is undetermined. The CDR3 runs to 15 residues. Germline CDR1 and CDR2: SGDLS and YYNGEE. V lost 3 bases to trimming and J lost 2 bases, with 13 bases between them. This chain's CDR3 is CASSAGGSYTDTQYF. CDR3 DNA: TGTGCCAGCAGCGCCGGTGGGTCTTACACAGATACGCAGTATTTT.

The chain joins TRBV5-1 to TRBJ1-5, with 9 bases fitting TRBD1. V shed 0 bases, J shed 6 bases, and the junction held 4 bases outside the gene matches. Germline CDR1 reads SGHRS; CDR2 reads YFSETQ. The CDR3 runs 15 residues. The CDR3 here is CASSLGTGEGQPQHF. CDR3 in DNA: TGCGCCAGCAGCTTGGGGACAGGGGAAGGTCAGCCCCAGCATTTT.

At least ten counts were recorded for this clonotype. The J gene is TRBJ1-1, the V gene TRBV7-6, with D uncertain. This CDR3 region has 19 residues. The germline gives CDR1 SGHVS, CDR2 FNYEAQ. Trimming removed 1 base from V and 0 bases from J, with 21 bases in between. The CDR3 DNA is TGTGCCAGCAGCTTAGAACCCCCCGTCCTTGGGCAGTTGAACACTGAAGCTTTCTTT. It yields the protein CASSLEPPVLGQLNTEAFF.

This clonotype was seen repeatedly, ten times or more. This chain joins TRBV7-8 and TRBJ1-3; D is unresolved. Trimming removed 5 bases at V and 0 bases at J, with 14 bases between. The germline CDR1 and CDR2 sequences are SGHVS and FQNEAQ. The CDR3 has 16 amino acids. The CDR3 DNA reads TGTGCCAGCAGCCTTCGACCTGGGAGCTCTGGAAACACCATATATTTT. Protein sequence: CASSLRPGSSGNTIYF.

This clonotype was found many times. J is TRBJ2-7 and V is TRBV7-9; 8 positions match TRBD1. The CDR3 sequence is 15 residues long. Germline values: CDR1 SEHNR, CDR2 FQNEAQ (reference sequence). V shed 2 bases and J 2 bases; nucleotides not matched to a gene: 5. CDR3 sequence (DNA): TGTGCCAGCAGCTTATTTGGGACAGGCCCCTACGAGCAGTACGTC. Translating gives CASSLFGTGPYEQYV.

In regard to this clonotype: Germline is not matched at one junction end, which may reflect a read error. CDR3 sequence (DNA): TGTACCAGCAGTCCCTCTAGCGATGAGCAGTTCTTC. Translation: CTSSPSSDEQFF. The V and J genes are TRBV27 and TRBJ2-1; perhaps TRBD2 as D (6 bases). This CDR3 comprises 12 residues. Germline lookup yields CDR1 MNHEY and CDR2 SMNVEV (reference sequence).

On this clonotype: A much larger clone differs from this one at a single base, so this may be a read error. The J gene is TRBJ1-3, the V gene TRBV14; no definite D call. CDR1 and CDR2 (germline): SGHDN, FVKESK. CDR3 length: 16 residues. Trimming cost V 0 bases and J 2 bases, with 11 bases left between them. CDR3 nucleotide sequence: TGTGCCAGCAGCCAAGATAGCGGGTTCACTGGAAACACCATATATTTT. This codes for CASSQDSGFTGNTIYF.

This chain uses TRBV4-2 with TRBJ2-1, with D hard to call. V was pared by 7 bases and J by 4 bases, with 14 bases between. The length of the CDR3 is 14 residues. Germline V lookup: CDR1 LGHNA, CDR2 YNFKEQ. CDR3 sequence: CASTTRYRYNEQFF. CDR3 nucleotide sequence: TGTGCCAGCACTACAAGATATCGGTACAATGAGCAGTTCTTC.

This clonotype turned up a few times. V usage is TRBV7-9 and J usage is TRBJ1-2; no reliable D call. The CDR3 is 13 residues long. Looked up from germline, CDR1 is SEHNR and CDR2 is FQNEAQ (reference sequence). Trimming took 0 bases from V and 5 from J, leaving 7 bases between them. CDR3 residues: CASSLAARYGYTF. The CDR3 DNA follows: TGTGCCAGCAGCTTAGCAGCTCGATATGGCTACACCTTC.

The rearrangement links TRBV25-1 to TRBJ2-5; D gene uncertain. The CDR3 totals 13 residues. The V end was cut by 6 bases, the J end by 1 base, with 9 bases between. Germline CDR1 is MGHDK and CDR2 is SYGVNS. CDR3 nucleotides: TGTGCCAGCAGCTCTAACAGCCAAGAGACCCAGTACTTC. This sequence encodes CASSSNSQETQYF.

This clonotype was seen many times. The V gene is TRBV7-6, the J gene TRBJ2-5, with 7 nucleotides matching TRBD2. Germline V gives CDR1 SGHVS, CDR2 FNYEAQ. V trimming: 5 bases; J trimming: 9 bases; junction bases outside the gene matches: 6. This CDR3 has 12 amino acids. DNA for the CDR3: TGTGCCAGCAGCCGAGCGGGGACCCCCCAGTACTTC. Amino acids: CASSRAGTPQYF.

This clonotype appeared many times. The J gene is TRBJ2-1, the V gene TRBV7-9; D is uncertain. V was pared by 5 bases and J by 5 bases, with 10 bases between. Germline V lookup: CDR1 SEHNR, CDR2 FQNEAQ (reference sequence). This CDR3 has 13 amino acids. This CDR3 reads CASSIGINNEQFF. The CDR3 DNA reads TGTGCCAGCAGCATTGGGATCAACAATGAGCAGTTCTTC.

V is TRBV7-9 and J is TRBJ2-5; TRBD1 matches 9 bases. The CDR3 extends over 15 amino acids. The junction had 6 bases not matched to a gene; V was cut back by 5 bases and J by 2 bases. CDR1 is SEHNR and CDR2 is FQNEAQ in the germline V gene (reference sequence). CDR3 nucleotide sequence: TGTGCCAGCAGCGGGACAGGGCCGCTACAAGAGACCCAGTACTTC. It codes for CASSGTGPLQETQYF.

This clonotype appeared many times. The gene calls are TRBV11-2 and TRBJ2-1; D may correspond to TRBD1 or TRBD2 (6 bases each). V gave up 0 bases and J gave up 3 bases, with 18 bases separating them. There are 18 residues in the CDR3. CDR1 and CDR2 (germline): SGHAT, FQNNGV. CDR3 nucleotide sequence: TGTGCCAGCAGCTTAGATTTTGGCAAGGGGGGATTCTACAATGAGCAGTTCTTC. This codes for CASSLDFGKGGFYNEQFF.

This clonotype was counted many times. The rearrangement uses TRBV7-8 and TRBJ2-3, with 12 bases aligning to TRBD2. Germline V lookup: CDR1 SGHVS, CDR2 FQNEAQ. Trimming took 5 bases from V and 2 from J; bases not matched to a gene: 5. The CDR3 loop spans 16 amino acids. CDR3 nucleotides: TGTGCCAGCAGCCAGGCTAGCGGGGGGGCCACAGATACGCAGTATTTT. Encoded protein: CASSQASGGATDTQYF.

This clonotype was seen a handful of times. This chain links TRBV20-1 with TRBJ1-2; D unresolved. The CDR3 length is 13 residues. Germline V gene lookup returns CDR1 DFQATT and CDR2 SNEGSKA (reference sequence). V was shortened by 0 bases and J by 2 bases, with 7 bases between the two germline ends. CDR3 nucleotide sequence: TGCAGTGCTAGAGACCAAGAGAACTATGGCTACACCTTC. Translating gives CSARDQENYGYTF.

V is TRBV20-1 and J is TRBJ1-2, with 7 bases identical to TRBD1. This CDR3 contains 14 residues. The germline V gene has CDR1 DFQATT and CDR2 SNEGSKA (reference sequence). J lost 7 bases, V lost 3 bases, and 11 bases had no gene match. CDR3 nucleotide sequence: TGCAGTGCTAGGGACAGGTTCGGTGCCTTTGGCTACACCTTC. Protein: CSARDRFGAFGYTF.